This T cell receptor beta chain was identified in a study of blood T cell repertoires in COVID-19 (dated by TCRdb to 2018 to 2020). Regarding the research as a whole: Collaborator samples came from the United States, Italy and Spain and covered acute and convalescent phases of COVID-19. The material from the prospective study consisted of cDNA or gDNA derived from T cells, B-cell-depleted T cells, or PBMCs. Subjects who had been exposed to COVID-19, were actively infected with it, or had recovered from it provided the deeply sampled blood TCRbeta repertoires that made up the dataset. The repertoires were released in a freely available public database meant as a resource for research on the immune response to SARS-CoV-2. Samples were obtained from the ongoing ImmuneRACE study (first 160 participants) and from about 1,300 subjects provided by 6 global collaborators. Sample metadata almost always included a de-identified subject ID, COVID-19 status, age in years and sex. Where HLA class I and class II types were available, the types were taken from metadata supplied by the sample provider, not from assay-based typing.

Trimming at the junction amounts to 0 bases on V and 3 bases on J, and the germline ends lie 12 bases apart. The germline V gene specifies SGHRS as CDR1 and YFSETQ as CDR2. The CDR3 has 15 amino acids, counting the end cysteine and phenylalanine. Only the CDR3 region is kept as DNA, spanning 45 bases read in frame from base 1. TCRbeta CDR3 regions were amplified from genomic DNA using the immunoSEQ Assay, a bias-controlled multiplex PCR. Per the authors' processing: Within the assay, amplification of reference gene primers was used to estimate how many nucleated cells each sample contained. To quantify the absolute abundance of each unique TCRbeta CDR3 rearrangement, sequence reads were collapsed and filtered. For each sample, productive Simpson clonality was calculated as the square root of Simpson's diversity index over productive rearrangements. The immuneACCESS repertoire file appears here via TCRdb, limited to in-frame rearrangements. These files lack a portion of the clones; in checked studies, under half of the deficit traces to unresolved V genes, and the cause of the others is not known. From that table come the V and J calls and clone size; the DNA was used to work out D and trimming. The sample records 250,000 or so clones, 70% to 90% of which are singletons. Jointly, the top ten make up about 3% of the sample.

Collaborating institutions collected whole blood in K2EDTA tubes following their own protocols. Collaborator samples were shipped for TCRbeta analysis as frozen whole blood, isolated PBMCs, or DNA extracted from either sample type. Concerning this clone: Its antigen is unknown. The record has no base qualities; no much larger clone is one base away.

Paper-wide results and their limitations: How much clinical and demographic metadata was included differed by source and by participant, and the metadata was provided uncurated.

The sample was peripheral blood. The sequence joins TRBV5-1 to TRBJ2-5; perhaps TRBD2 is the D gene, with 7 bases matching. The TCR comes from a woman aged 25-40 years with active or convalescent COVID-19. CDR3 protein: CASSLVGGAEETQYF. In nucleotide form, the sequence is TGCGCCAGCAGCTTGGTTGGGGGGGCGGAAGAGACCCAGTACTTC.